This T cell receptor (beta chain) was sequenced in a study of human T cells and chemical hapten exposure (dated by TCRdb to the early 2020s). General notes on the study: For sensitization, 2% DPC in acetone was applied to a roughly 2 cm by roughly 2 cm area of upper inner arm skin. Throughout the roughly 25-week study period, patients were also given weekly therapeutic DPC doses on the scalp. Patch tests used Finn chambers with 0.01% DPC on the upper back, scored after 6 days by International Contact Dermatitis Research Group standards. Alopecia areata with under or over 50% scalp involvement, alopecia totalis and alopecia universalis were represented in the patient cohort, which was mostly female. The libraries were sequenced as a pool, and the TCR yield per sample differed mostly because of small variations in library volumes within the pool. Peripheral blood TCR repertoire changes were tracked in vivo in alopecia patients during primary and secondary sensitization to the hapten diphenylcyclopropenone (DPC). Blood samples were taken from patients before sensitization (week 0) and then at 2, 6 and about 24 weeks after DPC sensitization. For TCR sequencing, blood came from 25 to 30 alopecia patients at anywhere from one to four time points (pre-sensitization, 2, 6 and 24 weeks).

The method was RACE. Sequencing used a NextSeq 500. Library preparation attached unique molecular identifiers to individual cDNA molecules for quantitative, reproducible TCR counting. For every blood RNA sample, sequencing covered both the TCR alpha and TCR beta chains. The original methods were these. Samples had a median of about 96,000 TCRs, with a range from roughly 20,000 to 690,600. V, J and CDR3 annotation of the TCR reads was performed with the Decombinator software suite. For PS versus PT1 abundance plots, all samples were subsampled to the same number of TCRs (28,000). TCRs were defined as expanded if absent before sensitization and observed at least eight times at the 2-week time point. TCRdb reworked the public reads: Q25 trimming with fastp, MiXCR clone assembly, productive beta chains retained. Duplicate CDR3 protein sequences are folded into a single record with the most common DNA and genes. The V and J calls here are based on TCRdb, not the publication. This sample gives approximately 160,000 distinct CDR3 sequences in total; around 30% of them show up just once. Of the sample, around 2.3% falls within the top ten clones.

Results the study describes overall, beyond this receptor: Patch test score was positively correlated with the number of PT1 expanded TCRs, with significance at thresholds 8, 16 and 32 but not at 4. Compared with pre-sensitization or healthy control sets, expanded TCRs formed significantly more large CDR3 similarity clusters, which is consistent with antigen-driven responses. After repeated subsampling, the strength of the expansion versus patch-test correlation and the threshold at which it became significant changed. DPC sensitization did not change how many TCRs were above 1 in 1000 frequency, and no evidence was found of alterations in global repertoire structure. All patients had alopecia, a presumed autoimmune disease, so their immune response might differ from that of healthy individuals.

For CDR1 and CDR2, the germline V gene lists MNHEY and SVGAGI. Trimming at the junction amounts to 2 bases on V and 4 bases on J, and the germline ends lie 14 bases apart. There are 15 amino acids in the CDR3, from cysteine to phenylalanine inclusive. Kept here is only the CDR3 DNA, which spans 45 bases and is read in frame from base 1. This clonotype was seen a few times. Its specific antigen is unknown. No base quality values were provided; no much bigger clone lies one nucleotide off. The time point label here, explained by the study, means: patch test 3, about 24 weeks after DPC sensitization. The intended sense of this specimen's treatment or condition label: therapeutic diphenylcyclopropenone sensitization with weekly scalp DPC. At every patch-test visit, the blood draw took place before the patch test was put on. Patients were eligible if aged 18 to 70, diagnosed with alopecia and judged suitable for DPC therapy, and pregnant patients were excluded. Unfractionated whole blood was collected in Tempus Blood RNA tubes, and total RNA was extracted from that blood.

The starting material was whole blood, obtained in connection with sensitization to the hapten diphenylcyclopropenone (DPC). The V and J segments used are TRBV6-5 and TRBJ1-1, with TRBD1 perhaps the D gene, on 5 matching bases. This receptor was identified in a young woman with alopecia areata. Some clones in this sample may be carry-over from other donors' samples. CDR3 sequence: CASSYGALWGTEAFF. The nucleotide sequence is given as TGTGCCAGCAGTTACGGGGCTCTTTGGGGCACTGAAGCTTTCTTT.